Listed below are T cell receptor beta chains from one sample, sequenced in a study of PD-1 blockade in mismatch repair-deficient tumors. The repertoire was sequenced with immunoSEQ multiplex PCR; TCRdb's copy has only in-frame clones and lacks some. The sample yields about 79,000 clones, roughly 80% seen once. The material was peripheral blood, obtained 44 weeks after starting pembrolizumab. The receptors derive from an adult with mismatch repair-deficient cancer. CDR3s include the opening cysteine and the closing phenylalanine or tryptophan.

V: TRBV6-5
J: TRBJ1-1
CDR3: CASRRTGNTEAFF

V: TRBV5-4
J: TRBJ2-3
CDR3: CASSSVGRRGGEQYF

V: TRBV30
J: TRBJ2-1
CDR3: CAWNGGPYNEQFF

V: TRBV20-1
J: TRBJ2-1
CDR3: CSAPRQAEQFF

V: TRBV5-6
J: TRBJ2-3
CDR3: CASSFRTGASTDTQYF

V: TRBV30
J: TRBJ1-5
CDR3: CAWSAVDRGDQPQHF

V: TRBV5-5
J: TRBJ2-5
CDR3: CASSLAGLARRQETQYF

V: TRBV19
J: TRBJ1-4
CDR3: CASSMTGGWKEKLFF

V: TRBV19
J: TRBJ2-1
CDR3: CASSIILLAGGGSYNEQFF

V: TRBV11-2
J: TRBJ1-2
CDR3: CASSTTGVGYTF

V: TRBV5-6
J: TRBJ1-1
CDR3: CASSFGQPMNTEAFF

V: TRBV18
J: TRBJ1-2
CDR3: CASSPYVGQGTYGYTF

V: TRBV29-1
J: TRBJ2-2
CDR3: CSVDSTNTGELFF

V: TRBV6-1
J: TRBJ2-7
CDR3: CASSQQRGYEQYF

V: TRBV2
J: TRBJ1-2
CDR3: CASSDGQGAGGYTF

V: TRBV5-4
J: TRBJ2-4
CDR3: CASSSGLAGGPGAKNIQYF

V: TRBV2
J: TRBJ2-7
CDR3: CASLKGPGAPYEQYF

V: TRBV27
J: TRBJ2-3
CDR3: CASSLLSATDPTDTQYF

V: TRBV7-3
J: TRBJ2-3
CDR3: CASSFTDTDTQYF

V: TRBV19
J: TRBJ1-2
CDR3: CASSIPIRANYGYTF

V: TRBV7-2
J: TRBJ2-7
CDR3: CASSFSASSYEQYF

V: TRBV7-2
J: TRBJ1-2
CDR3: CASSKSGHGYTF

V: TRBV7-2
J: TRBJ2-1
CDR3: CASSQSERGKQFF

V: TRBV16
J: TRBJ2-4
CDR3: CASSQSYSGIAKNIQYF

V: TRBV30
J: TRBJ1-3
CDR3: CAWTGTGGFGNTIYF

V: TRBV18
J: TRBJ2-3
CDR3: CASSPPAGQLTDTQYF

V: TRBV6-5
J: TRBJ1-2
CDR3: CASSWDRVDYGYTF

V: TRBV9
J: TRBJ2-2
CDR3: CASSADTNTGELFF

V: TRBV6-6
J: TRBJ2-2
CDR3: CASRAGANTGELFF

V: TRBV9
J: TRBJ2-2
CDR3: CASSRSGKGTGELFF

V: TRBV15
J: TRBJ2-1
CDR3: CATSRDSGRGRVNEQFF

V: TRBV27
J: TRBJ1-2
CDR3: CASSPRDPNYGYTF

V: TRBV4-1
J: TRBJ2-1
CDR3: CASSHQPGTRNGWGSYNEQFF

V: TRBV27
J: TRBJ2-3
CDR3: CASSFADTQYF

V: TRBV5-4
J: TRBJ1-1
CDR3: CASSLGGQGGETEAFF

V: TRBV14
J: TRBJ1-5
CDR3: CASSQAVGQPQHF

V: TRBV23-1
J: TRBJ2-2
CDR3: CASSHQGVDRELFF

V: TRBV2
J: TRBJ1-5
CDR3: CASSQSTGVGQPQHF

V: TRBV2
J: TRBJ2-1
CDR3: CASRASGGYSYNEQFF

V: TRBV5-1
J: TRBJ2-1
CDR3: CASSLLAGEGEQFF

V: TRBV6-6
J: TRBJ2-1
CDR3: CASSDQGPIYNEQFF

V: TRBV29-1
J: TRBJ2-1
CDR3: CSAGDYNEQFF

V: TRBV19
J: TRBJ1-1
CDR3: CASSIWGAAEAFF

V: TRBV5-1
J: TRBJ2-2
CDR3: CASSRGTSGASTGELFF

V: TRBV7-8
J: TRBJ2-2
CDR3: CASSLDRLNTGELFF

V: TRBV6-1
J: TRBJ2-1
CDR3: CASSGTGGGNEQFF

V: TRBV19
J: TRBJ1-1
CDR3: CASSIIGGNTEAFF

V: TRBV10-1
J: TRBJ2-1
CDR3: CASRSSVAGRGGQTDNEQFF

V: TRBV10-2
J: TRBJ2-2
CDR3: CASSGTANTGELFF

V: TRBV9
J: TRBJ2-2
CDR3: CASSVGDRVNTGELFF

V: TRBV29-1
J: TRBJ1-1
CDR3: CSVEGGQGWTEAFF